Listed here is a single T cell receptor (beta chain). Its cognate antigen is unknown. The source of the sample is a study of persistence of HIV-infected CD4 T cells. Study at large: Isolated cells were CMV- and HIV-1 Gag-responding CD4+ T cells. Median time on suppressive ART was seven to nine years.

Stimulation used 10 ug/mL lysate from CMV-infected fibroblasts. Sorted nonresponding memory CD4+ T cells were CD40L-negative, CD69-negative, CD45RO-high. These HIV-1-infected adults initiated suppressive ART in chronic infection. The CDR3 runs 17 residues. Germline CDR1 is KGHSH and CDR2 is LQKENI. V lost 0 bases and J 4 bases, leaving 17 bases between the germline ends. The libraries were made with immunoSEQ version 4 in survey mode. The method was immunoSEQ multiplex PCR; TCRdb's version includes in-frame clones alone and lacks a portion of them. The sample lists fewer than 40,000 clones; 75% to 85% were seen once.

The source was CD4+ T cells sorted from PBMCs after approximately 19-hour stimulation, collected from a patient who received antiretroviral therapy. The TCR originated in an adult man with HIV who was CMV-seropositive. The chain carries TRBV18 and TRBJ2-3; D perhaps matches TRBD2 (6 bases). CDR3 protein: CASSPPLLARSADTQYF. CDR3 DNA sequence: TGTGCCAGCTCACCACCGTTACTAGCAAGGTCTGCAGATACGCAGTATTTT. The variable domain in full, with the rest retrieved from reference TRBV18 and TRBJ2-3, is NAGVMQNPRHLVRRRGQEARLRCSPMKGHSHVYWYRQLPEEGLKFMVYLQKENIIDESGMPKERFSAEFPKEGPSILRIQQVVRGDSAAYFCASSPPLLARSADTQYFGPGTRLTVL.